This T cell receptor beta chain was captured in a study of blood T cell repertoires in COVID-19. Overall study: The United States, Italy and Spain provided the acute and convalescent COVID-19 samples. PBMCs, B-cell-depleted T cells, or T cells were the source of the cDNA or gDNA that made up the material.

Per the original methods: From reference gene primer amplification, estimates of nucleated cell counts were derived. The assay was immunoSEQ multiplex PCR, and TCRdb's table has in-frame clones only and misses some. D and trimming were read from the DNA, whereas the V and J calls and clone size are those reported in that table. Here the sample spans under 350,000 clones, 85% to 90% being singletons. The TCR sequence derives from a man aged 70-80 years with acute or convalescent COVID-19. The sequenced sample consisted of peripheral blood.

The CDR3, as DNA: TGTGCCAGCAGCCCCGGGACAGGGTTCTACGAGCAGTACTTC. Amino acids: CASSPGTGFYEQYF. This sequence joins TRBV7-2 and TRBJ2-7, with TRBD1 matching 9 bases. The ends lost 5 bases at V and 3 bases at J; junction bases unmatched: 5. The length of the CDR3 is 14 residues. Per germline, CDR1 SGHTA and CDR2 FQGNSA.